The 31 T cell receptor beta chains presented below share a single source sample, sequenced in a study of identifying expanded T cells in peripheral blood (dated by TCRdb to about 2019). Library preparation was by the immunoSEQ multiplex PCR assay. TCRdb took this table from immuneACCESS and kept in-frame rearrangements with V and J called. Such tables lack part of the clones; where checked against another copy, unresolved V genes explain under half of the gap, and the rest is unexplained. This sample gives 100,000 to 150,000 clones in total; 75% to 90% of them show up just once. 7.5% to 9% of the sample goes to the ten largest clones. Sequencing was done on a sample of blood. Receptor source: a person aged 18-70 years in good health.

This clone came up once. The chain is built from TRBV30 and TRBJ2-7, with TRBD1 as a possible D gene (6 bases). The CDR3 is 14 residues long. Germline V gives CDR1 GTSNPN, CDR2 SVGIG (reference sequence). Trimming removed 6 bases at V and 6 bases at J, with 21 bases between. The CDR3 loop reads CACLGQREPTEQYF. The CDR3 coding sequence is TGTGCCTGCCTCGGACAGAGAGAACCTACCGAGCAGTACTTC.

The chain combines TRBV6-5 with TRBJ1-1; D ambiguous. CDR1 MNHEY and CDR2 SVGAGI come from the germline V gene. The CDR3 is 14 residues long. V lost 2 bases and J 0 bases, leaving 7 bases between the germline ends. The CDR3 DNA reads TGTGCCAGCAGTTACACCGACATGAACACTGAAGCTTTCTTT. Translated: CASSYTDMNTEAFF.

This sequence joins TRBV7-3 and TRBJ1-5, with 7 nucleotides matching TRBD1. The CDR3 has 13 residues. Germline V lookup: CDR1 SGHTA, CDR2 FQGTGA. Trimming removed 8 bases from V and 5 bases from J; junction bases left unmatched: 6. The CDR3 is CASHDRVDQPQHF. CDR3 nucleotides: TGTGCCAGCCACGACAGGGTTGATCAGCCCCAGCATTTT.

V is TRBV6-5 and J is TRBJ2-5; D is possibly TRBD2 (5 bases). Germline CDR1 reads MNHEY; CDR2 reads SVGAGI. Trimming took off 1 base at V and 9 bases at J, with 12 bases between the two ends. The CDR3 totals 13 residues. CDR3 protein: CASSYFLRGPQYF. In nucleotides, the CDR3 is TGTGCCAGCAGTTACTTTCTTAGAGGGCCCCAGTACTTC.

The chain recombines TRBV28 with TRBJ1-5; D is undetermined. Trimming took 3 bases from V and 5 from J, leaving 14 bases between them. This CDR3 comprises 15 residues. CDR1 is MDHEN and CDR2 is SYDVKM in the germline V gene. CDR3 sequence reads: CASSFPRRADQPQHF. The CDR3 nucleotides read TGTGCCAGCAGTTTCCCTCGGAGGGCCGATCAGCCCCAGCATTTT. Variable domain in full (rest from reference TRBV28 and TRBJ1-5): DVKVTQSSRYLVKRTGEKVFLECVQDMDHENMFWYRQDPGLGLRLIYFSYDVKMKEKGDIPEGYSVSREKKERFSLILESASTNQTSMYLCASSFPRRADQPQHFGDGTRLSIL.

Only one count was recorded for this clone. J is TRBJ1-2 and V is TRBV30, with D uncertain. Germline V gene sequence: CDR1 GTSNPN, CDR2 SVGIG (reference sequence). The CDR3 has 12 amino acids. V lost 3 bases to trimming and J lost 7 bases, with 12 bases between them. This CDR3 is CAWSGSSGGYTF. The DNA of the CDR3 is TGTGCCTGGAGCGGGTCTTCTGGTGGCTACACCTTC.

The V call is TRBV6-6, the J call TRBJ2-7; 7 bases match TRBD1. The CDR3 contains 13 residues. The germline V gene encodes CDR1 MNHNY and CDR2 SVGAGI (reference sequence). Losses at the gene ends were 4 bases for V and 7 bases for J; bases not matched to a gene: 7. The DNA of the CDR3 is TGTGCCAGCAGTTTAACAGGGGCAGGGGAGCAGTACTTC. Its protein product is CASSLTGAGEQYF.

This sequence joins TRBV4-2 and TRBJ1-5; D may be TRBD1 (5 bases). Trimming cost V 4 bases and J 0 bases, with 10 bases left between them. Looked up from germline, CDR1 is LGHNA and CDR2 is YNFKEQ. The CDR3 runs to 15 residues. CDR3 in amino acids: CASSPGLSSNQPQHF. CDR3 nucleotide sequence: TGTGCCAGCAGCCCGGGACTTTCTAGCAATCAGCCCCAGCATTTT.

The sample holds one count of this clone. The chain uses TRBV6-5 and TRBJ1-1; perhaps TRBD1 as D (5 bases). Germline CDR1 MNHEY, CDR2 SVGAGI. V lost 6 bases to trimming and J lost 1 base, with 9 bases between them. This CDR3 is built from 13 residues. CDR3 protein: CASRGRKNTEAFF. The CDR3 nucleotides are TGTGCCAGCAGGGGACGGAAGAACACTGAAGCTTTCTTT.

This chain's CDR3 is CASSPQTPRGGGGYTF. The CDR3 DNA reads as TGTGCCAGCTCACCACAGACCCCCAGGGGCGGTGGTGGCTACACCTTC. The V call is TRBV18, the J call TRBJ1-2; the D gene is possibly TRBD1 (6 bases). V dropped 1 base and J dropped 7 bases, with 19 bases sitting between them. Germline assignment: CDR1 KGHSH and CDR2 LQKENI. The CDR3 is 16 residues long.

This rearrangement joins TRBV7-2 to TRBJ2-1; 9 positions agree with TRBD2. The trim removed 1 base at V and 4 bases at J, leaving 2 bases unmatched. Germline lookup yields CDR1 SGHTA and CDR2 FQGNSA. The CDR3 has 15 amino acids. The CDR3 region is CASSLVRGGYNEQFF. CDR3 bases: TGTGCCAGCAGCTTAGTGCGGGGGGGGTACAATGAGCAGTTCTTC.

The V call is TRBV9, the J call TRBJ2-7, with 11 bases aligning to TRBD1. CDR1 and CDR2 (germline): SGDLS, YYNGEE. With V trimmed by 3 bases and J by 5 bases, 4 bases remained unmatched. CDR3 length: 14 amino acids. The CDR3 nucleotides read TGTGCCAGCAGCGAGGGGACAGGGGGAAACGAGCAGTACTTC. This sequence encodes CASSEGTGGNEQYF.

This chain joins TRBV5-1 and TRBJ1-1; no reliable D call. Germline V gene lookup returns CDR1 SGHRS and CDR2 YFSETQ. The CDR3 covers 13 residues. Trimming removed 7 bases at V and 3 bases at J, with 13 bases between. For the CDR3, the DNA is TGCGCCAGCCGGACCCCGGGCGACACTGAAGCTTTCTTT. Translated: CASRTPGDTEAFF.

J is TRBJ2-7 and V is TRBV4-1, with a possible D match to TRBD2 (5 bases). V was pared by 1 base and J by 7 bases, with 11 bases between. The CDR3 runs 13 residues. CDR1 is MGHRA, CDR2 YSYEKL, per germline. The CDR3: CASSQATRKEQYF. Written as DNA, the CDR3 is TGCGCCAGCAGCCAAGCCACTAGGAAGGAGCAGTACTTC.

By sample share, this clone is medium-sized. This chain uses TRBV5-6 with TRBJ1-2; 10 bases match TRBD1. Trimming at V came to 0 bases and at J to 6 bases, leaving 8 bases not matched to a gene. Germline assignment: CDR1 SGHDT and CDR2 YYEEEE. The CDR3 runs to 16 residues. The CDR3 DNA sequence: TGTGCCAGCAGCTTGGAAGATCGGGACAGGGGTCATGGCTACACCTTC. Translating gives CASSLEDRDRGHGYTF.

This clone was observed a single time. The rearrangement joins TRBV7-9 to TRBJ2-3; tentative D call: TRBD1 (6 bases). This CDR3 region has 16 residues. CDR1 and CDR2 from the germline V gene are SEHNR and FQNEAQ (reference sequence). Trimming shortened V by 3 bases and J by 2 bases, and 15 bases separated the two germline ends. The CDR3 loop is CASSFSDSRHTDTQYF. Here the CDR3 DNA reads TGTGCCAGCAGCTTCTCGGACAGCAGACACACAGATACGCAGTATTTT.

The rearrangement uses TRBV19 and TRBJ2-7; 10 bases fit TRBD1. Looked up from germline, CDR1 is LNHDA and CDR2 is SQIVND (reference sequence). The CDR3 has 15 amino acids. J lost 4 bases, V lost 3 bases, and 6 bases had no gene match. CDR3: CASSILWDRGYEQYF. As DNA, the CDR3 is TGTGCCAGTAGTATCCTTTGGGACAGGGGTTACGAGCAGTACTTC.

V gene TRBV7-6 combines with J gene TRBJ2-3, with D unresolved. CDR3 length: 13 residues. CDR1 and CDR2 from the germline V gene are SGHVS and FNYEAQ. Trimming cost V 4 bases and J 6 bases, with 11 bases left between them. As DNA, the CDR3 is TGTGCCAGCAGCTCACTACCCCGGGATACGCAGTATTTT. Translated, it gives CASSSLPRDTQYF.

This chain uses TRBV27 with TRBJ2-7; 11 bases map to TRBD2. CDR3 size: 16 residues. Germline CDR1 and CDR2: MNHEY and SMNVEV (reference sequence). Unmatched junction bases numbered 12, after V lost 8 bases and J lost 3 bases. This CDR3 is CASSKRGLADNYEQYF. In DNA form, the CDR3 reads TGTGCCAGCTCCAAACGGGGACTAGCGGACAACTACGAGCAGTACTTC.

The chain joins TRBV2 to TRBJ1-1, with a possible D match to TRBD1 (5 bases). V lost 0 bases and J lost 3, with 11 bases in between. The germline gives CDR1 SNHLY, CDR2 FYNNEI. CDR3 length: 15 residues. This CDR3 reads CASSEASQVYTEAFF. In DNA form, the CDR3 reads TGTGCCAGCAGTGAAGCCTCACAGGTTTACACTGAAGCTTTCTTT.

V gene TRBV5-1 combines with J gene TRBJ1-1, with 7 bases lining up with TRBD1. Germline-derived CDR1 and CDR2 are SGHRS and YFSETQ. This CDR3 region has 13 residues. J was trimmed by 5 bases and V by 4 bases; bases with no gene match: 5. CDR3 bases: TGCGCCAGCAGCCGGACAGGAGGTACTGAAGCTTTCTTT. It yields the protein CASSRTGGTEAFF.

The chain uses TRBV18 and TRBJ2-7; no reliable D call. This CDR3 is 14 amino acids long. The germline V gene has CDR1 KGHSH and CDR2 LQKENI. V was shortened by 1 base and J by 1 base, with 8 bases between the two germline ends. The CDR3 coding sequence is TGTGCCAGCTCACCACAGGACGGATCCTACGAGCAGTACTTC. Its translation is CASSPQDGSYEQYF. The whole variable domain, filled in from reference TRBV18 and TRBJ2-7, reads NAGVMQNPRHLVRRRGQEARLRCSPMKGHSHVYWYRQLPEEGLKFMVYLQKENIIDESGMPKERFSAEFPKEGPSILRIQQVVRGDSAAYFCASSPQDGSYEQYFGPGTRLTVT.

The rearrangement links TRBV7-2 to TRBJ2-3, with TRBD2 as a possible D gene (6 bases). Germline V gene lookup returns CDR1 SGHTA and CDR2 FQGNSA. Trimming cost V 5 bases and J 3 bases, with 15 bases left between them. The CDR3 loop spans 15 amino acids. CDR3 region: CASSTQRGRTDTQYF. CDR3 coding DNA: TGTGCCAGCAGCACCCAACGAGGGAGGACAGATACGCAGTATTTT.

This chain connects TRBV5-6 to TRBJ2-5; D ambiguous. Germline V gives CDR1 SGHDT, CDR2 YYEEEE. The CDR3 covers 13 residues. Trimming pared 0 bases from V and 4 bases from J, leaving 7 bases between. CDR3 bases: TGTGCCAGCAGCTTGGTAGGGCGAGAGACCCAGTACTTC. Protein: CASSLVGRETQYF.

The rearrangement joins TRBV7-3 to TRBJ2-1, with D unresolved. The CDR3 totals 16 residues. Trimming removed 4 bases at V and 0 bases at J, with 13 bases between. The V gene's germline CDR1 is SGHTA and CDR2 FQGTGA. The CDR3 region has the DNA TGTGCCAGCAGCTCAACAGCCTTTAGCTCCTACAATGAGCAGTTCTTC. This gives the protein CASSSTAFSSYNEQFF.

V gene TRBV5-1 combines with J gene TRBJ2-5, with 12 bases that match TRBD2. Germline V CDR1 and CDR2: SGHRS, YFSETQ. The CDR3 totals 14 residues. J lost 9 bases, V lost 7 bases, and 10 bases had no gene match. CDR3 region: CASGPGTSGWSQYF. CDR3 DNA sequence: TGCGCCAGCGGTCCCGGGACTAGCGGGTGGTCCCAGTACTTC.

The chain joins TRBV27 to TRBJ1-5, with TRBD1 matching 8 bases. The CDR3 has 17 residues. V was clipped by 3 bases and J by 2 bases; unmatched bases: 9. Germline loops: CDR1 MNHEY, CDR2 SMNVEV (reference sequence). The chain's CDR3 is CASSFLSTGGGNQPQHF. DNA for the CDR3: TGTGCCAGCAGTTTCCTTAGTACAGGGGGGGGCAATCAGCCCCAGCATTTT.

The CDR3 here is CASSFLGSTLAKNIQYF. CDR3 nucleotides: TGCGCCAGCAGCTTCCTGGGGTCAACACTAGCCAAAAACATTCAGTACTTC. The chain links TRBV5-1 to TRBJ2-4; D remains ambiguous. V dropped 2 bases and J dropped 0 bases, with 15 bases sitting between them. In germline, CDR1 is SGHRS, CDR2 YFSETQ. The CDR3 extends over 17 amino acids. Full variable domain (outside the CDR3, taken from reference TRBV5-1 and TRBJ2-4): KAGVTQTPRYLIKTRGQQVTLSCSPISGHRSVSWYQQTPGQGLQFLFEYFSETQRNKGNFPGRFSGRQFSNSRSEMNVSTLELGDSALYLCASSFLGSTLAKNIQYFGAGTRLSVL.

CDR3 region: CASSWGVGGSYYEQYF. The CDR3 bases are TGTGCCAGCAGTTGGGGGGTGGGCGGAAGCTACTACGAGCAGTACTTC. This chain connects TRBV28 to TRBJ2-7; TRBD2 might be the D (6 bases). CDR1 is MDHEN, CDR2 SYDVKM, per germline. This CDR3 has 16 amino acids. The germline V and J ends were trimmed by 4 bases and 3 bases, with 19 bases remaining between them.

The CDR3 loop is CASSEALRETQYF. The CDR3 DNA reads TGTGCCAGCAGTGAAGCGCTTCGGGAGACCCAGTACTTC. This rearrangement joins TRBV6-1 to TRBJ2-5, with no clear D. The CDR3 totals 13 residues. Between the trimmed V and J ends, which lost 0 bases and 5 bases, there was a span of 7 bases. The germline V gene encodes CDR1 MNHNS and CDR2 SASEGT.

CDR3 protein: CASSEGGGQRGEQYF. The CDR3 region has the DNA TGTGCCAGCAGTGAAGGTGGAGGACAGCGGGGCGAGCAGTACTTC. The chain employs TRBV2 and TRBJ2-7; D possibly corresponds to TRBD2 (7 bases). CDR1 is SNHLY and CDR2 is FYNNEI in the germline V gene. CDR3 length: 15 residues. The V gene lost 1 base and the J gene lost 6 bases, with 16 bases spanning the gap. Full variable domain (missing parts from reference TRBV2 and TRBJ2-7): EPEVTQTPSHQVTQMGQEVILRCVPISNHLYFYWYRQILGQKVEFLVSFYNNEISEKSEIFDDQFSVERPDGSNFTLKIRSTKLEDSAMYFCASSEGGGQRGEQYFGPGTRLTVT.